The subject of this entry is one T cell receptor (beta chain). In the source study's methods: By means of reference gene primer amplification, nucleated cell counts were estimated. Data came from immunoSEQ multiplex PCR; TCRdb stores just in-frame clones and leaves some out. V and J calls and clone size are as listed in that table; D and trimming were resolved from the DNA. The sample holds fewer than 200,000 clones, 70% to 90% seen once. This sample is drawn from a study of blood T cell repertoires in COVID-19. CDR3 length: 18 residues. Germline CDR1 MGHRA, CDR2 YSYEKL. Trimming shortened V by 0 bases and J by 7 bases, and 21 bases separated the two germline ends.

The TCR was taken from a man in his sixties who had recovered from COVID-19. The chain recombines TRBV4-1 with TRBJ1-4, with D possibly matching TRBD1 (6 bases). Sequences were obtained from peripheral blood. The CDR3 DNA sequence: TGCGCCAGCAGCCAAGATAAGACAGGAGTTATAAAGGGTGAAAAACTGTTTTTT. Translating it yields CASSQDKTGVIKGEKLFF.